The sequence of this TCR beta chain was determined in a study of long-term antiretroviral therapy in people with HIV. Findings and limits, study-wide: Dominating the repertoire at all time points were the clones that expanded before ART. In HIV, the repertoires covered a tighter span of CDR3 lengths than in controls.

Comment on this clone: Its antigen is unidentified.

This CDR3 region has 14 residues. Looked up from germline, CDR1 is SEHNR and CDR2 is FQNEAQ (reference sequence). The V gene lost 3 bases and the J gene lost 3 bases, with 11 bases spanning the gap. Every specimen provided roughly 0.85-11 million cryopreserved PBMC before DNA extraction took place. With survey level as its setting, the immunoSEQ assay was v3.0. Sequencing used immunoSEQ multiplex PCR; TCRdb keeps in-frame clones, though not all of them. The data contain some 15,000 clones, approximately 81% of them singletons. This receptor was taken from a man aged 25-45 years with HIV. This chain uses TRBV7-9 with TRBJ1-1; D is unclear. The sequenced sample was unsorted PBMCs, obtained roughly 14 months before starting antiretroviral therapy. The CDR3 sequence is CASSFTGEDTEAFF. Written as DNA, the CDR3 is TGTGCCAGCAGCTTTACCGGCGAAGACACTGAAGCTTTCTTT.